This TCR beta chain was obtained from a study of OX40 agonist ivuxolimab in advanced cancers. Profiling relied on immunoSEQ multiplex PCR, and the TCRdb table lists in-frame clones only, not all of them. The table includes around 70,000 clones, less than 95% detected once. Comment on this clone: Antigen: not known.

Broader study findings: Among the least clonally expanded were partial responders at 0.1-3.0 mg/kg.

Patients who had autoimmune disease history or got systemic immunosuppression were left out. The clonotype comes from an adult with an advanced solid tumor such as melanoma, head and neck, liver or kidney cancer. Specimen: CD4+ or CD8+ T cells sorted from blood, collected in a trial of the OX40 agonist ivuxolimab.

CDR3: CASSLGPGGFWETQYF. CDR3 sequence (DNA): TGTGCCAGCAGCCTCGGCCCGGGGGGGTTTTGGGAGACCCAGTACTTC. The chain combines TRBV5-4 with TRBJ2-5; 8 nucleotides align to TRBD2. This CDR3 spans 16 amino acids. The germline V gene encodes CDR1 SGHNT and CDR2 YYREEE (reference sequence). V shed 4 bases, J shed 5 bases, and the junction held 13 bases outside the gene matches. Drawing the rest from reference TRBV5-4 and TRBJ2-5, the complete variable domain is ETGVTQSPTHLIKTRGQQVTLRCSSQSGHNTVSWYQQALGQGPQFIFQYYREEENGRGNFPPRFSGLQFPNYSSELNVNALELDDSALYLCASSLGPGGFWETQYFGPGTRLLVL.